These 12 T cell receptor beta chains were all obtained from the same sample, sequenced in a study of blood T cell repertoires in COVID-19 (dated by TCRdb to about 2020). Library preparation employed the immunoSEQ multiplex PCR assay. In TCRdb, the immuneACCESS table is reduced to in-frame sequences with V and J assigned. These tables do not hold every clone; where another copy was compared, an unresolved V gene accounts for under half, and the others remain unexplained. The sample table contains about 220,000 clones; only one count was recorded for around four fifths of them. The ten largest clonotypes hold approximately 5.6% of the sample. Specimen: peripheral blood. The receptor source for this set is a woman in her 70s with COVID-19, enrolled during active disease.

This clone was seen only a few times. The chain joins TRBV29-1 to TRBJ1-3; tentative D call: TRBD1 (5 bases). V shed 6 bases and J shed 4 bases, with 13 bases lying between them. CDR3 length: 13 residues. Germline V gives CDR1 SQVTM, CDR2 ANQGSEA. This chain's CDR3 is CSVSGGLGNTIYF. CDR3 DNA: TGCAGCGTCTCGGGGGGACTGGGAAACACCATATATTTT.

There are a few counts of this clone. The chain has TRBV24-1 and TRBJ1-1, with TRBD1 matching over 7 bases. The ends lost 10 bases at V and 6 bases at J; junction bases unmatched: 4. CDR1 KGHDR and CDR2 SFDVKD come from the germline V gene. This CDR3 comprises 11 residues. CDR3 amino acids: CATQGLAEAFF. The CDR3 DNA follows: TGTGCCACACAGGGGTTAGCTGAAGCTTTCTTT.

The CDR3 DNA follows: TGTGCCAGCAGCTTGGCCGGGGGCTCTGGAAACACCATATATTTT. Residues: CASSLAGGSGNTIYF. The chain is built from TRBV5-5 and TRBJ1-3, with D tentatively TRBD1 (5 bases). Germline CDR1 reads SGHKS; CDR2 reads YYEKEE (reference sequence). Trimming pared 0 bases from V and 0 bases from J, leaving 7 bases between. The CDR3 spans 15 residues.

This chain uses TRBV5-1 with TRBJ2-3, with D tentatively TRBD2 (6 bases). Between the trimmed V and J ends, which lost 0 bases and 4 bases, there was a span of 18 bases. Germline values: CDR1 SGHRS, CDR2 YFSETQ. This CDR3 comprises 17 residues. CDR3 region: CASSLGVRRETPDTQYF. In DNA form, the CDR3 reads TGCGCCAGCAGCTTGGGGGTACGGAGGGAGACCCCAGATACGCAGTATTTT.

The rearrangement links TRBV2 to TRBJ1-2, with D tentatively TRBD1 (6 bases). CDR1 is SNHLY and CDR2 is FYNNEI in the germline V gene. Between the trimmed V and J ends, which lost 6 bases and 8 bases, there was a span of 22 bases. The CDR3 has 15 amino acids. The CDR3 sequence is CASSRARGAHDGYTF. In DNA, the CDR3 is TGTGCCAGCAGCCGGGCCCGGGGGGCGCATGACGGCTACACCTTC.

V gene TRBV6-2 or TRBV6-3 combines with J gene TRBJ2-4, with TRBD2 matching over 8 bases. The CDR3 extends over 17 amino acids. J lost 2 bases, V lost 2 bases, and 8 bases had no gene match. CDR1 and CDR2 (germline): MNHEY, SVGEGT. The CDR3 loop is CASSYRAGDVTKNIQYF. Here the CDR3 DNA reads TGTGCCAGCAGTTACCGAGCGGGGGACGTGACCAAAAACATTCAGTACTTC.

This clone was counted a few times. The chain links TRBV28 to TRBJ1-5; D is possibly TRBD1 (6 bases). Germline-derived CDR1 and CDR2 are MDHEN and SYDVKM. CDR3 size: 17 residues. Between the trimmed V and J ends, which lost 6 bases and 1 base, there was a span of 19 bases. The CDR3 reads CASRLTRGARSNQPQHF. The CDR3 region has the DNA TGTGCCAGCAGGCTTACTCGGGGGGCAAGGAGCAATCAGCCCCAGCATTTT.

This clone came up a few times. The CDR3 nucleotides are TGTGCCAGCAGCTACCGGGGTCGGCAGGTCTCCTACAATGAGCAGTTCTTC. Protein sequence: CASSYRGRQVSYNEQFF. The rearrangement uses TRBV7-2 and TRBJ2-1; D possibly corresponds to TRBD2 (5 bases). The CDR3 is 17 amino acids. Germline V gene sequence: CDR1 SGHTA, CDR2 FQGNSA. Trimming shortened V by 4 bases and J by 0 bases, and 16 bases separated the two germline ends.

This chain links TRBV28 with TRBJ1-4; D remains ambiguous. V lost 6 bases to trimming and J lost 5 bases, with 13 bases between them. The CDR3 is 14 amino acids. CDR1 is MDHEN, CDR2 SYDVKM, per germline. CDR3 sequence: CASRTSEGNEKLFF. In DNA form, the CDR3 reads TGTGCCAGCAGGACGTCCGAGGGCAATGAAAAACTGTTTTTT.

The sample holds one count of this clone. The rearrangement joins TRBV19 to TRBJ1-2; 7 nucleotides agree with TRBD1. CDR1 is LNHDA, CDR2 SQIVND, per germline (reference sequence). V lost 5 bases and J lost 3; bases outside the gene matches: 9. The CDR3 extends over 15 amino acids. The CDR3 loop reads CASSVGTEPHYGYTF. CDR3 coding DNA: TGTGCCAGTAGTGTGGGGACAGAGCCTCACTATGGCTACACCTTC.

The chain joins TRBV5-6 to TRBJ2-1, with 11 bases matching TRBD2. Germline V gives CDR1 SGHDT, CDR2 YYEEEE. Losses at the gene ends were 3 bases for V and 6 bases for J; bases not matched to a gene: 5. CDR3 length: 15 amino acids. This CDR3 is CASSYRLAGPNEQFF. CDR3 bases: TGTGCCAGCAGCTACCGACTAGCGGGACCCAATGAGCAGTTCTTC.

The chain joins TRBV29-1 to TRBJ2-6; TRBD1 might be the D (6 bases). V was cut by 3 bases and J by 0 bases, with 15 bases left in between. Germline CDR1 reads SQVTM; CDR2 reads ANQGSEA. The CDR3 is 17 amino acids. In DNA form, the CDR3 reads TGCAGCGTTGATGGACAGCCAGGTGGCTCTGGGGCCAACGTCCTGACTTTC. This gives the protein CSVDGQPGGSGANVLTF.